This is a list of T cell receptor beta chains from one sample in a study of beta chain features in type 1 diabetes. Assay: immunoSEQ multiplex PCR; the TCRdb copy retains only in-frame clones and omits some. The data show under 450,000 clones, about 16% seen once. The specimen sequenced was naive CD4+ T cells from blood. All receptors derive from a woman aged 18-29 years in good health. Both conserved end residues are part of each CDR3. The D gene is left open where the match is weak. The size of a clone is reported for some rows only, either as once, few or many, or as a class for expanded clones.

few	TRBD1	TRBV25-1	TRBJ1-2	TGTGCCAGCACAAGGACAGGGGAGAATGGCTACACCTTC	CASTRTGENGYTF
few	NA	TRBV30	TRBJ1-2	TGTGCCTGGAGTCCCTACGATGGCTACACCTTC	CAWSPYDGYTF
few	NA	TRBV9	TRBJ2-5	TGTGCCAGCAGCCAGGACGCGGGACGGACTAAGGAGACCCAGTACTTC	CASSQDAGRTKETQYF
NA	NA	TRBV7-2	TRBJ1-2	TGTGCCAGCAGCTTATCGGACAGCTTCTATGGCTACACCTTC	CASSLSDSFYGYTF
few	TRBD1	TRBV29-1	TRBJ1-1	TGCAGCGTTGTACAGGGGGTCACTGAAGCTTTCTTT	CSVVQGVTEAFF
NA	NA	TRBV13	TRBJ2-3	TGTGCCAGCAGGGGAGGACGGGAGAACACAGATACGCAGTATTTT	CASRGGRENTDTQYF
few	NA	TRBV29-1	TRBJ2-7	TGCAGCGTACCGGGACAAGGGTCCTACGAGCAGTACTTC	CSVPGQGSYEQYF
few	TRBD1	TRBV4-1	TRBJ2-7	TGCGCCAGCAGCCCCGGACAGGGGGCGGGTTCTTACGAGCAGTACTTC	CASSPGQGAGSYEQYF
NA	NA	TRBV23-1	TRBJ1-5	TGCGCCACGTTTTACGCCGAGGAAGGCAATCAGCCCCAGCATTTT	CATFYAEEGNQPQHF
NA	TRBD2	TRBV14	TRBJ2-7	TGTGCCAGCAGCCAAGTAGCCAGCGGGGCCTCCTACGAGCAGTACTTC	CASSQVASGASYEQYF
few	NA	TRBV29-1	TRBJ2-7	TGCAGCGTCGCTTCCGACTTTGCGGGCAGCGAGCAGTACTTC	CSVASDFAGSEQYF
few	NA	TRBV9	TRBJ1-1	TGTGCCAGCAGCGTACCCGGGGGTGACACTGAAGCTTTCTTT	CASSVPGGDTEAFF
NA	NA	TRBV4-2	TRBJ1-3	TGTGCCAGCAGCCAAGATCAAGGGAGTAACACCATATATTTT	CASSQDQGSNTIYF
few	NA	TRBV7-8	TRBJ2-7	TGTGCCAGCACGTCGAGGGGGAGTTTATACGAGCAGTACTTC	CASTSRGSLYEQYF
NA	NA	TRBV19	TRBJ2-1	TGTGCCAGTAGTGCTCCGGGGTTTGAGCAGTTCTTC	CASSAPGFEQFF
few	TRBD2	TRBV19	TRBJ2-2	TGTGCCAGTAAACGTAGCGGGAGCGGGACCGGGGAGCTGTTTTTT	CASKRSGSGTGELFF
NA	TRBD2	TRBV30	TRBJ2-3	TGTGCCTGGGGGACTAGCGGGAGGGAATCAGATACGCAGTATTTT	CAWGTSGRESDTQYF